The sequence of this TCR beta chain was determined in a study of T cells in Graves' hyperthyroidism and ophthalmopathy (dated by TCRdb to about 2019). Broadly, across the study: A discovery cohort of about 96 patients, approximately 45 with Graves' ophthalmopathy and approximately 60 with stable Graves' hyperthyroidism, was used to find distinguishing TCR V-J signatures. In addition, the study compared T-cell repertoires in thyroid tissue and in blood from roughly 6 Graves' hyperthyroidism patients. Following sampling, methimazole starting at 30 mg daily was given to hyperthyroidism patients, and high-dose intravenous methylprednisolone was given to ophthalmopathy patients. TCR Vbeta CDR3 sequencing of 130 to 150 peripheral blood samples (over 40 ophthalmopathy, over 70 hyperthyroidism and some 17 progressor patients) is reported in the paper. The 100 discovery patients were randomly split 7:3 into training and test sets. An independent validation cohort of around 19 hyperthyroidism patients and about 15 patients who later progressed to ophthalmopathy tested prospective prediction of ophthalmopathy.

Amplification of TCR beta CDR3 regions was carried out from RNA transcripts. The first round of RT-PCR for the TCR CDR3 was performed with the HTBI primer set and the Qiagen OneStep RT-PCR kit. A second multiplex PCR round built the libraries, followed by size selection and purification. Libraries were sequenced paired-end with 100 bp reads on an Illumina HiSeq2000. The study's own analysis went as follows. Raw data were processed with SOAPnuke, discarding reads with adapters, uncalled bases, mean Phred below 15, or no exact constant-primer or identifier match. COPE v1.2.5 was used to merge high-quality paired reads, and clonotypes were defined as unique nucleotide sequences. Clonotypes were aligned to IMGT TRBV, TRBD and TRBJ reference segments using MiTCR v1.1. Analysis was restricted to V-J combinations with a frequency above 0.0001, which covered just over 98% of repertoires. A TCS score was defined as the ratio between F50 (clonal expansion) and ExV (chaos), using BLOSUM62-based TCRdist between CDR3 peptides within each V-J. Welch's t-statistics and random forest reduced roughly 540 V-J features to around 14, which were used in a naive Bayes classifier (R e1071). The Morisita-Horn index was used to measure how similar the thyroid and blood repertoires were. TCRdb itself trimmed the public reads at Q25 with fastp, ran MiXCR and retained productive beta chains. Each record represents a unique CDR3 protein, reported with the most common genes and DNA among its rows. TCRdb's processing, not the study's, gives the V and J calls here. The sample yields hundreds of thousands of distinct CDR3 sequences; less than 45% were counted once. About 7.2% of the sample is taken by the ten largest.

The germline V gene (reference sequence) provides CDR1 SEHNR and CDR2 FQNEAQ. V gives up 2 bases and J gives up 2 bases, and the segment between their germline ends measures 10 bases. Including cysteine and phenylalanine, the CDR3 has 14 amino acids. The CDR3 DNA has 42 bases and is translated from base 1. The study at large found these results: No statistical method was used to fix the sample size in advance, and group allocation was not hidden from the investigators. In validation, progression to ophthalmopathy was predicted by the model with about 70% sensitivity and 72% to 80% specificity, a median of about 6 months before onset. Blood samples also contained most of the expanded thyroid clonotypes (frequency above 0.001), which suggests that blood repertoires may reflect thyroid immune responses. In cross-validation, a model built on a 13 V-J signature told ophthalmopathy apart from stable hyperthyroidism with approximately 90% sensitivity and around 84% specificity, and in testing the same model reached 80%/75%.

Exclusion was applied to patients with uncontrolled infections, other autoimmune diseases, pregnancy or lactation. Diagnoses were established on the basis of clinical symptoms, serum thyroxine and TRAb, thyroid ultrasound, and orbital computed tomography. Total RNA was extracted using Trizol reagent, and RNA quality was assessed on an Agilent 2100 Bioanalyzer. This clonotype was counted only a few times. What antigen it recognizes has not been identified. Base qualities are not provided; no much larger clone lies one nucleotide away. The sample taken for sequencing was peripheral blood or thyroid tissue (not recorded which). The source of this sequence is an adult man with Graves' disease, either hyperthyroidism or ophthalmopathy (not recorded which). The receptor chain draws on TRBV7-9 and TRBJ2-7, and the D gene may be TRBD1, 8 bases matching. The nucleotides read TGTGCCAGCAGCTTAACAGGGGGGGCCTACGAGCAGTACTTC. Translated, it gives CASSLTGGAYEQYF. The full variable domain, completed from the reference TRBV7-9 and TRBJ2-7 proteins outside the CDR3, reads DTGVSQNPRHKITKRGQNVTFRCDPISEHNRLYWYRQTLGQGPEFLTYFQNEAQLEKSRLLSDRFSAERPKGSFSTLEIQRTEQGDSAMYLCASSLTGGAYEQYFGPGTRLTVT.